Listed here is a single T cell receptor (beta chain). Its antigen is unknown. Libraries were prepared by immunoSEQ multiplex PCR; TCRdb keeps only in-frame clonotypes and omits some of them. The sample holds roughly 270,000 clones, 94% seen once. The data stem from a study of T cell responses to AZD1222 COVID-19 vaccine. Findings and limits, study-wide: Vaccine-associated CD4 TCRs ranged over spike, dominating at 160-218 and 743-854. Donors were largely white British and mainly female; clonal diversity was possibly underestimated.

CDR1 SGHRS and CDR2 YFSETQ come from the germline V gene. Germline trimming cut 4 bases from V and 7 bases from J; bases unmatched to any gene: 11. CDR3 length: 15 residues. This chain connects TRBV5-1 to TRBJ2-1; 7 bases are a match to TRBD1. The sequencing here drew on peripheral blood, taken 28 days after the second AZD1222 dose. The receptor was derived from an adult who received the AZD1222 COVID-19 vaccine. The CDR3 loop is CASSQDRLSGNEQFF. For the CDR3, the DNA is TGCGCCAGCAGCCAGGACAGGTTGTCGGGGAATGAGCAGTTCTTC. The entire variable domain, with the rest obtained from reference TRBV5-1 and TRBJ2-1, is as follows: KAGVTQTPRYLIKTRGQQVTLSCSPISGHRSVSWYQQTPGQGLQFLFEYFSETQRNKGNFPGRFSGRQFSNSRSEMNVSTLELGDSALYLCASSQDRLSGNEQFFGPGTRLTVL.